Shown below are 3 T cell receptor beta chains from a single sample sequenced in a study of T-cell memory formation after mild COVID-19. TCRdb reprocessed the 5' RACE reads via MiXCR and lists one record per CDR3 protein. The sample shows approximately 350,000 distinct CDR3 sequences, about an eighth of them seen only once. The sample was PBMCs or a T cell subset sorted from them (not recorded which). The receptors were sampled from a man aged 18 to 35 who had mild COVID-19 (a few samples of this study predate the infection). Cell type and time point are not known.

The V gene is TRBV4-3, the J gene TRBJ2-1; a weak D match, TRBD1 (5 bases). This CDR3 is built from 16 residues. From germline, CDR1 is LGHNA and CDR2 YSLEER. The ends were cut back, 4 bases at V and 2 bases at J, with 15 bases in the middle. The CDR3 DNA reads TGCGCCAGCAGCCGTGGACCCTTAGGGGCCTACAATGAGCAGTTCTTC. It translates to CASSRGPLGAYNEQFF.

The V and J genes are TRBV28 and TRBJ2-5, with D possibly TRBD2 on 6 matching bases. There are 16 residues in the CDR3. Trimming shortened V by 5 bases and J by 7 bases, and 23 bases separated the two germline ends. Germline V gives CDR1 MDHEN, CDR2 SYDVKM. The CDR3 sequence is CASSVGGEGQGGTQYF. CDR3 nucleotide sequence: TGTGCCAGCAGTGTGGGGGGTGAGGGGCAAGGAGGGACCCAGTACTTC.

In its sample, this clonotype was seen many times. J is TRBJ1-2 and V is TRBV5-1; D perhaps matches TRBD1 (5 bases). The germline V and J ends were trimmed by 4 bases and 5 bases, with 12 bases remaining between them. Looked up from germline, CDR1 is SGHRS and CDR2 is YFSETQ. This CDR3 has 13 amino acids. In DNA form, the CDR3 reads TGCGCCAGCAGCCGTGGGACGGAGTATGGCTACACCTTC. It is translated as CASSRGTEYGYTF.